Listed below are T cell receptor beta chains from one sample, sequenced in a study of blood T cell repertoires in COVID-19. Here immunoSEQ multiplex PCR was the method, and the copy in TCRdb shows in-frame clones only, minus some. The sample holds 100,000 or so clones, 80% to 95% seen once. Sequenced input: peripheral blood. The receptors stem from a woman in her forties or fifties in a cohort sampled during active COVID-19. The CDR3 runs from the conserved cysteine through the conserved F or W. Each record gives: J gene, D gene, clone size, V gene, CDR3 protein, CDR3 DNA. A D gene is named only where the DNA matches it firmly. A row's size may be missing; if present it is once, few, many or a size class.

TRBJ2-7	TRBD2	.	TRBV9	CASSASGRPHEQYF	TGTGCCAGCAGCGCCAGCGGGAGGCCCCACGAGCAGTACTTC
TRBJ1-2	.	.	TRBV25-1	CASSDPGQTYGYTF	TGTGCCAGCAGTGACCCCGGACAGACCTATGGCTACACCTTC
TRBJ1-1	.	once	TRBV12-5	CASGRSEGSEAFF	TGTGCTAGTGGCCGCTCTGAGGGCTCTGAAGCTTTCTTT
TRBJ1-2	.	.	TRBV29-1	CSVESGVAYGYTF	TGCAGCGTTGAGTCAGGGGTTGCCTATGGCTACACCTTC
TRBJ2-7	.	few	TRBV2	CASSEWQGAYEQYF	TGTGCCAGCAGTGAATGGCAGGGCGCTTACGAGCAGTACTTC
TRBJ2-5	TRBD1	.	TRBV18	CASSPGQKETQYF	TGTGCCAGCTCGCCGGGACAGAAAGAGACCCAGTACTTC
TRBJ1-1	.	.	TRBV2	CASIGTALNTEAFF	TGTGCCAGCATCGGAACAGCACTCAACACTGAAGCTTTCTTT
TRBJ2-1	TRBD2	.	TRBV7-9	CASSSSSGREQFF	TGTGCCAGCAGCTCCTCTAGCGGGAGAGAGCAGTTCTTC
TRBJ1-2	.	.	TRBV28	CASRWGGNYGYTF	TGTGCCAGCAGATGGGGGGGAAACTATGGCTACACCTTC
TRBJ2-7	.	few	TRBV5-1	CASSFSRGGYRYEQYF	TGCGCCAGCAGTTTTTCCAGGGGCGGATACCGGTACGAGCAGTACTTC
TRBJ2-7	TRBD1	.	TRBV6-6	CASSTGTGAFYEQYF	TGTGCCAGCAGTACTGGGACAGGGGCCTTCTACGAGCAGTACTTC
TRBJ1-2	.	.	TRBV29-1	CSVEVRQGGGYTF	TGCAGCGTTGAAGTACGGCAGGGTGGCGGCTACACCTTC
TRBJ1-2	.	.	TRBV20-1	CSASGGFYGYTF	TGCAGTGCTAGTGGCGGCTTCTATGGCTACACCTTC
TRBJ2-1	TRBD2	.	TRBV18	CASSPPGLAGGRSNEQFF	TGTGCCAGCTCACCACCAGGACTAGCGGGAGGGAGATCCAATGAGCAGTTCTTC
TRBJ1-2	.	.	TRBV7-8	CASSLGTDYGYTF	TGTGCCAGCAGCTTAGGGACAGACTATGGCTACACCTTC
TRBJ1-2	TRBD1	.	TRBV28	CASSSSGGQGVYYGYTF	TGTGCCAGCAGTTCGTCCGGAGGACAGGGGGTTTACTATGGCTACACCTTC
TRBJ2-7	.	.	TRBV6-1	CASSEAVVSEQYF	TGTGCCAGCAGTGAAGCTGTAGTCTCGGAGCAGTACTTC
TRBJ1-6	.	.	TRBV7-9	CASSSDRLNSPLHF	TGTGCCAGCAGCTCCGACAGGCTTAATTCACCCCTCCACTTT
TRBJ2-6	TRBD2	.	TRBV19	CASSIRRRGSSGANVLTF	TGTGCCAGTAGTATACGCAGGCGCGGGAGCTCTGGGGCCAACGTCCTGACTTTC
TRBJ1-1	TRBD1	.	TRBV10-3	CAISDREGAAAEAFF	TGTGCCATCAGTGATCGGGAGGGGGCGGCCGCTGAAGCTTTCTTT
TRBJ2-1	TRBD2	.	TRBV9	CASSIRGFGGYEQFF	TGTGCCAGCTCCATCAGAGGCTTCGGGGGGTATGAGCAGTTCTTC
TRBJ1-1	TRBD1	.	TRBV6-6	CASMGQAKSEAFF	TGTGCCAGTATGGGACAGGCAAAATCAGAAGCTTTCTTT
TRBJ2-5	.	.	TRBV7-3	CASSSGETQYF	TGTGCCAGCAGCTCGGGGGAGACCCAGTACTTC
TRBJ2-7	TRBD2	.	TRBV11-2	CASSLVRTSGSSYEQYF	TGTGCCAGCAGCTTAGTCCGGACTAGCGGGAGCTCCTACGAGCAGTACTTC
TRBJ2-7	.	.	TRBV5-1	CASSLAPGQKSSYEQYF	TGCGCCAGCAGCTTGGCCCCGGGACAAAAGAGCTCCTACGAGCAGTACTTC
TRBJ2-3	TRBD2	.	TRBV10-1	CASSPGGPADTQYF	TGCGCCAGCAGTCCGGGAGGGCCGGCAGATACGCAGTATTTT
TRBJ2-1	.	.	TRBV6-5	CASRASGVHEQFF	TGTGCCAGCAGAGCCTCCGGGGTACATGAGCAGTTCTTC
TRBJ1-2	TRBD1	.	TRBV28	CASSWDRDYGYTF	TGTGCCAGCAGTTGGGACAGGGACTATGGCTACACCTTC
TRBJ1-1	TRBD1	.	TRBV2	CASREDRVDTEAFF	TGTGCCAGCAGGGAAGACAGGGTGGACACTGAAGCTTTCTTT
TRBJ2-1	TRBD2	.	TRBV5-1	CASSPSGISYNEQFF	TGCGCCAGCAGCCCTAGCGGGATATCCTACAATGAGCAGTTCTTC
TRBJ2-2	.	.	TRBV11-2	CASSLGAIGELFF	TGTGCCAGCAGCTTAGGGGCAATCGGGGAGCTGTTTTTT
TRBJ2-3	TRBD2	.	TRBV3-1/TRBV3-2	CASRHLAGGYTDTQYF	TGTGCCAGCAGGCATCTAGCGGGGGGTTACACAGATACGCAGTATTTT
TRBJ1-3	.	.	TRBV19	CASTRGAPGVRSGNTIYF	TGTGCCAGTACCCGGGGGGCCCCCGGGGTAAGATCTGGAAACACCATATATTTT
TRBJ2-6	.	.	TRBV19	CASSGGIQDRRVLTF	TGTGCCAGTAGTGGGGGCATACAGGACCGGCGCGTCCTGACTTTC
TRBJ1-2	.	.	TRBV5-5	CASRAGTRSLGGYGYTF	TGTGCCAGCAGGGCCGGGACTCGGTCCTTGGGGGGCTATGGCTACACCTTC
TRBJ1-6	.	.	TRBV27	CASSLSRGYNSPLHF	TGTGCCAGCAGTTTATCCCGAGGGTACAATTCACCCCTCCACTTT
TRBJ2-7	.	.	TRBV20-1	CSAWSGYEQYF	TGCAGTGCTTGGAGCGGGTACGAGCAGTACTTC
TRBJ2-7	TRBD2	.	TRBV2	CASSGSGRRDYEQYF	TGTGCCAGCTCTGGGAGCGGGAGAAGGGACTACGAGCAGTACTTC
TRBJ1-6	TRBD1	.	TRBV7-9	CASSKGQRSPLHF	TGTGCCAGCAGCAAGGGACAGCGGTCACCCCTCCACTTT
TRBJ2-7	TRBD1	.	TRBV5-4	CASSLGQGNYEQYF	TGTGCCAGCAGCTTGGGACAGGGGAACTACGAGCAGTACTTC
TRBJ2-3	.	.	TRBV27	CASSLRVSLRADTQYF	TGTGCCAGCAGTCTCCGAGTTTCCTTGAGGGCAGATACGCAGTATTTT
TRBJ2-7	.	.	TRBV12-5	CASGLSGDEQYF	TGTGCTAGTGGTTTGTCAGGGGACGAGCAGTACTTC
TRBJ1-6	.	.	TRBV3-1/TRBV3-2	CASSQEAGTSVNSPLHF	TGTGCCAGCAGCCAAGAGGCCGGGACAAGCGTAAATTCACCCCTCCACTTT
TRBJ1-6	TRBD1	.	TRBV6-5	CASSYDRAPRALHF	TGTGCCAGCAGTTACGACAGGGCGCCCAGGGCCCTCCACTTT
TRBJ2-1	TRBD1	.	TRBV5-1	CASSLGGTGVDNEQFF	TGCGCCAGCAGCTTGGGGGGGACAGGCGTAGACAATGAGCAGTTCTTC
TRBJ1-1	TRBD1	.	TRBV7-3	CASSLRQGSTEAFF	TGTGCCAGCAGCTTGAGACAGGGTAGCACTGAAGCTTTCTTT
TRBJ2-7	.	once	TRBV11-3	CASSYSARYEQYF	TGTGCCAGCAGCTACTCCGCTCGCTACGAGCAGTACTTC